Below are 16 T cell receptor beta chains sequenced from a single sample in a study of blood T cell repertoires in COVID-19. Method: immunoSEQ multiplex PCR; TCRdb's copy keeps in-frame clones and lacks some. Counted here are 130,000 to 150,000 clones, roughly 83% occurring once; the ten biggest clones make up 5% to 7%. The material sequenced was PBMCs or T cells enriched from blood (not recorded which). The receptors stem from a man aged 35-49 years with acute COVID-19.

This chain uses TRBV5-1 with TRBJ2-2; a possible D gene is TRBD1 (6 bases). The CDR3 length is 15 residues. V was shortened by 7 bases and J by 3 bases, with 16 bases between the two germline ends. From germline, CDR1 is SGHRS and CDR2 YFSETQ. CDR3 bases: TGCGCCAGCCGGTCCGGGACAACTGACACCGGGGAGCTGTTTTTT. The encoded protein is CASRSGTTDTGELFF.

This chain links TRBV4-3 with TRBJ1-6, with 8 bases aligning to TRBD1. CDR3 size: 15 residues. V gave up 5 bases and J gave up 4 bases; unmatched junction bases: 4. Germline V gives CDR1 LGHNA, CDR2 YSLEER. This CDR3 reads CASSSGDRYNSPLHF. The CDR3 DNA reads as TGCGCCAGCAGCAGTGGGGACAGGTATAATTCACCCCTCCACTTT.

V gene TRBV9 combines with J gene TRBJ1-1; a possible D gene is TRBD1 (6 bases). V lost 4 bases and J 5 bases, leaving 24 bases between the germline ends. CDR1 is SGDLS and CDR2 is YYNGEE in the germline V gene. The CDR3 consists of 17 residues. The CDR3 sequence: CASSSSRGGLTVTEAFF. CDR3 DNA sequence: TGTGCCAGCAGCTCCTCTCGAGGGGGATTAACAGTAACTGAAGCTTTCTTT.

The chain carries TRBV7-2 and TRBJ2-5; D might be TRBD2 (6 bases). Germline assignment: CDR1 SGHTA and CDR2 FQGNSA. This CDR3 is 15 amino acids long. V lost 5 bases, J lost 0 bases, and 13 bases lay in between. Here the CDR3 reads CASSPAGTDQETQYF. The CDR3 DNA sequence: TGTGCCAGCAGCCCGGCGGGGACCGACCAAGAGACCCAGTACTTC. The full variable domain, with the rest looked up from reference TRBV7-2 and TRBJ2-5, is GAGVSQSPSNKVTEKGKDVELRCDPISGHTALYWYRQSLGQGLEFLIYFQGNSAPDKSGLPSDRFSAERTGGSVSTLTIQRTQQEDSAVYLCASSPAGTDQETQYFGPGTRLLVL.

The chain joins TRBV9 to TRBJ2-1; tentatively, D is TRBD1 (5 bases). CDR1 SGDLS and CDR2 YYNGEE come from the germline V gene. The CDR3 runs 15 residues. The ends were cut back, 0 bases at V and 2 bases at J, with 9 bases in the middle. CDR3 residues: CASSVEGRAYNEQFF. As DNA, the CDR3 is TGTGCCAGCAGCGTAGAGGGCAGGGCCTACAATGAGCAGTTCTTC.

This chain joins TRBV10-3 and TRBJ2-1; TRBD1 agrees at 11 bases. After removal of 2 bases from V and 8 bases from J, the junction contained 8 bases not matched to a gene. Germline CDR1 and CDR2: ENHRY and SYGVKD. The CDR3 sequence is 16 residues long. CDR3 DNA sequence: TGTGCCATCAGTGAGATACCAGGACAGGGGGCGCATGAGCAGTTCTTC. Residues: CAISEIPGQGAHEQFF.

The rearrangement joins TRBV3-1 (or the pseudogene TRBV3-2) to TRBJ2-7, with 8 bases matching TRBD2. CDR1 is LGHDT, CDR2 YNNKEL, per germline (reference sequence). Unmatched junction bases numbered 6, after V lost 3 bases and J lost 2 bases. The CDR3 length is 15 residues. CDR3 sequence (DNA): TGTGCCAGCAGCCAGGGGACTAGGGGGACCTACGAGCAGTACTTC. It encodes CASSQGTRGTYEQYF.

The chain carries TRBV5-8 and TRBJ2-3; 9 positions agree with TRBD1. This CDR3 is built from 14 residues. V shed 9 bases, J shed 0 bases, and the junction held 5 bases outside the gene matches. The germline gives CDR1 SGHTS, CDR2 YDEGEE. In DNA form, the CDR3 reads TGTGCCAAATCCGGGACAGGGAGCACAGATACGCAGTATTTT. It codes for CAKSGTGSTDTQYF.

This clone was recorded only once. V gene TRBV3-1 (or the pseudogene TRBV3-2) combines with J gene TRBJ2-7, with a tentative D call TRBD2 (6 bases). The CDR3 is 16 amino acids. Trimming cost V 0 bases and J 6 bases, with 18 bases left between them. The germline CDR1 and CDR2 sequences are LGHDT and YNNKEL (reference sequence). The CDR3: CASSQDQRLGKAEQYF. CDR3 sequence (DNA): TGTGCCAGCAGCCAAGATCAGAGACTAGGGAAGGCCGAGCAGTACTTC.

The chain has TRBV5-1 and TRBJ2-7; possibly TRBD2 for D (6 bases). The CDR3 spans 13 residues. Germline V gene lookup returns CDR1 SGHRS and CDR2 YFSETQ. Trimming pared 1 base from V and 3 bases from J, leaving 8 bases between. In DNA, the CDR3 is TGCGCCAGCAGCTTGAGGGGAGGCTACGAGCAGTACTTC. This sequence encodes CASSLRGGYEQYF.

This clone was observed once. This chain links TRBV6-5 with TRBJ2-5; 7 bases line up with TRBD1. CDR1 is MNHEY, CDR2 SVGAGI, per germline. V was pared by 6 bases and J by 4 bases, with 11 bases of the junction left unmatched. This CDR3 comprises 15 residues. This chain's CDR3 is CASSRTGERRETQYF. The CDR3 DNA follows: TGTGCCAGCAGCCGTACAGGGGAGCGGCGAGAGACCCAGTACTTC.

The chain is built from TRBV6-6 and TRBJ1-1; D call uncertain. CDR1 and CDR2 (germline): MNHNY, SVGAGI (reference sequence). V was shortened by 10 bases and J by 0 bases, with 15 bases between the two germline ends. This CDR3 region has 14 residues. CDR3 region: CAIFAGLMNTEAFF. The CDR3 coding sequence is TGTGCCATTTTTGCGGGCCTGATGAACACTGAAGCTTTCTTT.

CDR3 amino acids: CASSEFDSGTNEQFF. As DNA, the CDR3 is TGTGCCAGCAGTGAATTCGATAGCGGGACCAATGAGCAGTTCTTC. This sequence joins TRBV25-1 and TRBJ2-1; 8 positions match TRBD2. J gave up 6 bases and V 1 base, and 5 bases lay outside the gene matches. The CDR3 is 15 amino acids. Germline V gene lookup returns CDR1 MGHDK and CDR2 SYGVNS.

V usage is TRBV27 and J usage is TRBJ2-7, with 9 bases lining up with TRBD1. Per the germline V gene, CDR1 is MNHEY and CDR2 is SMNVEV (reference sequence). The CDR3 length is 18 residues. Unmatched junction bases numbered 13, after V lost 2 bases and J lost 2 bases. The CDR3 nucleotides read TGTGCCAGCAGTTTAAGGGGGGCGGGACAGGGTATCACCTACGAGCAGTACTTC. Its translation is CASSLRGAGQGITYEQYF.

The rearrangement links TRBV30 to TRBJ1-2, with 8 bases matching TRBD1. The CDR3 is made up of 13 amino acids. From germline, CDR1 is GTSNPN and CDR2 SVGIG (reference sequence). CDR3 protein: CAELQGEGYGYTF. The CDR3 region has the DNA TGTGCGGAGCTACAGGGGGAGGGATATGGCTACACCTTC.

This rearrangement joins TRBV5-4 to TRBJ1-1; the match to TRBD1 covers 7 bases. V was pared by 2 bases and J by 4 bases, with 5 bases of the junction left unmatched. The germline CDR1 and CDR2 sequences are SGHNT and YYREEE (reference sequence). The CDR3 sequence is 14 residues long. As DNA, the CDR3 is TGTGCCAGCAGCTTAAGGGGGCCCGGCACTGAAGCTTTCTTT. Its protein product is CASSLRGPGTEAFF.